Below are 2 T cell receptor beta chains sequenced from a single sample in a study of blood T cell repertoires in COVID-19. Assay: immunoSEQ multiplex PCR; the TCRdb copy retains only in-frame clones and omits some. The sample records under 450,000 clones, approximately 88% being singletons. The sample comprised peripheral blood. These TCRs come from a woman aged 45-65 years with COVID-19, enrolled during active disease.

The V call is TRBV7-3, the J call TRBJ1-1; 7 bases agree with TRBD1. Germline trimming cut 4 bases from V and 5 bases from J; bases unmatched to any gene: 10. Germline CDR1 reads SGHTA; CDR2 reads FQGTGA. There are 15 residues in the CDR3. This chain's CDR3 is CASSSRGGQATEAFF. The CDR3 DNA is TGTGCCAGCAGCTCACGTGGAGGACAGGCGACTGAAGCTTTCTTT.

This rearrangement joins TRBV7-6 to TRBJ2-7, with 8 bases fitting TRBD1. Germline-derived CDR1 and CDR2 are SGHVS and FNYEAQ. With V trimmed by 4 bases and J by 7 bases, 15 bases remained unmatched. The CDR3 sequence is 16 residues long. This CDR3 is CASSSRVRDRPREQYF. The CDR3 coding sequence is TGTGCCAGCAGCTCACGCGTCCGGGACAGGCCTAGAGAGCAGTACTTC.